This T cell receptor beta chain originates from a study of T cell responses to AZD1222 COVID-19 vaccine (dated by TCRdb to the early 2020s). About the study as a whole: A total of about 230 trial participants underwent TCR sequencing, of whom 207 received two doses of AZD1222 and about 26 received two doses of the MenACWY control vaccine. Trial participants were enrolled into age subgroups of 18-55, 56-69 and 70-plus years, which contained approximately 150, 28 and 58 TCR-sequenced participants, respectively. Overall results and qualifications from the work: Participants were mostly white British and included more females than males, and it was suggested by the authors that clonal diversity may have been underestimated. After two AZD1222 doses, both the breadth and the depth of spike-specific TCRs were significantly higher than at day 0 and than in MenACWY recipients. The vaccine-associated CD4 TCRs covered the entire spike protein, and the dominant responses fell in regions 160-218 and 743-854. Epitopes outside the regions mutated in the B.1.351 and B.1.1.7 variants were reportedly recognized by nearly half of the unique spike-specific TCRs. The 56-69-year group was small, and its depth increase did not reach significance, likely because of low power. Because no samples from the day 14 peak response were available, repertoires could be characterized only after the peak T cell response. Only six AZD1222 recipients were SARS-CoV-2 seropositive at baseline, limiting conclusions about previously exposed vaccinees.

The CDR3 has 24 amino acids, counting the end cysteine and phenylalanine. The CDR3 DNA has 72 bases and is translated from base 1. Details on this clone: Its antigen is currently not known. Base qualities are missing; no much larger clone stands one base away.

The CDR3 regions of human TCRbeta chains were subjected to immunosequencing. The study's own analysis went as follows. TCRs in the repertoires were compared against a reference library of SARS-CoV-2-specific TCRs that had been generated with the MIRA antigen-specificity platform. Breadth was defined as the fraction of unique TCRs that were SARS-CoV-2-associated, and depth was defined as the fraction of total T cells that were SARS-CoV-2-associated. Using the MIRA data, each spike-specific TCR was assigned both to the spike region to which the TCR was reactive and to a CD4 or CD8 class. Log10-transformed breadth and depth values were compared by one-way ANOVA with Sidak's multiple comparisons tests. TCRdb's version of the immuneACCESS table is confined to in-frame rearrangements and falls short of the full clone set. An unresolved V gene accounts for under half of the shortfall where checked; the remainder is of unknown origin. The DNA was the basis for D and trimming; V, J and clone size are from that table. In all, the sample holds 150,000 or so clones, and approximately 90% of those were seen once. The ten largest account for roughly 3.8% of the sample.

The sample's time point label, decoded: about 28 days (+/-7) after the second vaccine dose. AZD1222 recipients with second doses at about 4 weeks or about 12 weeks were pooled, because spike-specific TCR depth and breadth did not differ between schedules. Vaccinee samples were obtained from the UK trials COV001 and COV002, which included a single-blind randomized controlled phase 2/3 trial of AZD1222 (ChAdOx1 nCoV-19) in healthy adults. Trial participant PBMC samples were collected at day 0 and day 28 after the second dose for TCRbeta chain sequencing. This receptor was taken from an adult who received the AZD1222 COVID-19 vaccine. Sequencing used peripheral blood, obtained 28 days after the second AZD1222 dose. This sequence uses TRBV21-1 and TRBJ1-3. TRBV21-1 is shown as a pseudogene. The DNA sequence reads TGTGCCAGCAGCAAATCATACCGTGAACGAGACGAGGATTCTTTTTTCTTCTCTGGAAACACCATATATTTT. Its protein is CASSKSYRERDEDSFFFSGNTIYF.